This T cell receptor beta chain was recovered during a study of cytomegalovirus exposure and HLA in healthy donors. Study-wide results and caveats: Apart from CMV serostatus, no immune exposure information was available. Association of a missense DCLRE1C variant with TCR beta V- and J-gene trimming was reported in a later analysis.

Use of 60 Vbeta and 13 Jbeta primers characterized the PCR. Sequenced by immunoSEQ multiplex PCR; TCRdb stores in-frame clones only, minus some. The sample holds approximately 140,000 clones, 70% to 80% seen once. This clone was seen only a few times. Its antigen is not known. This clonotype originated in a human donor in good health. Sequencing input: PBMCs.

CDR3 coding DNA: TGTGCCAGCAGTTTATCGAGACAGGGTCGTGGCTACACCTTC. Protein product: CASSLSRQGRGYTF. The rearrangement joins TRBV28 to TRBJ1-2; TRBD1 matches at 7 bases. The germline gives CDR1 MDHEN, CDR2 SYDVKM. J gave up 7 bases and V 1 base, and 6 bases lay outside the gene matches. The CDR3 sequence is 14 residues long.